This T cell receptor beta chain derives from a study of CD8 T cells in ankylosing spondylitis. Quantitative 5'-RACE with molecular barcodes produced the TCR beta libraries. TCRdb recomputed calls from the 5' RACE reads with MiXCR, one row per CDR3 protein. The data hold around 210,000 distinct CDR3 sequences, with roughly 8.2% observed a single time. Points from the study as a whole: It was reported that disease-linked clones were significantly enriched in matched ankylosing spondylitis synovial fluid. Apparently characteristic of ankylosing spondylitis blood was a TCR beta motif (under ten highly homologous variants).

This clonotype was observed at least ten times. Its antigen is undetermined. V lost 6 bases and J lost 3; bases outside the gene matches: 10. CDR3 length equals 16 residues. The sample taken for sequencing was blood, either unsorted or a sorted T cell fraction (not recorded which). The chain couples TRBV12-3 or TRBV12-4 to TRBJ2-3; TRBD2 matches 9 bases. The source of this sequence is a female donor with ankylosing spondylitis or in good health (not recorded which). CDR3: CASSRRGSGGTDTQYF. Here the CDR3 DNA reads TGTGCCAGCAGCCGCCGCGGTAGCGGGGGAACAGATACGCAGTATTTT.